The rows below give T cell receptor beta chains drawn from one sample of a study of T-cell memory formation after mild COVID-19. TCRdb processed the 5' RACE reads anew with MiXCR; each CDR3 protein has one entry. Of under 300,000 distinct CDR3 sequences in the sample, roughly 8.2% were seen once. The sequenced sample consisted of PBMCs or a T cell subset sorted from them (not recorded which). The source is a man younger than 30 who had mild COVID-19 (a few samples of this study predate the infection). Cell type and time point are not known. The CDR3 runs from the conserved cysteine through the conserved F or W.

v_gene	len	j_gene	CDR3aa
TRBV7-9	13	TRBJ1-1	CASSFSPRGEAFF
TRBV2	14	TRBJ1-5	CASTGTGGNQPQHF
TRBV6-4	14	TRBJ2-3	CASSPTSVVDTQYF
TRBV30	11	TRBJ2-7	CAWDRSYEQYF
TRBV4-3	15	TRBJ1-2	CASSQEIQAYPGYTF
TRBV7-6	16	TRBJ1-2	CASSLIRGQGNYGYTF
TRBV5-1	15	TRBJ2-3	CASSFSGGAGDTQYF
TRBV4-3	15	TRBJ1-2	CASSTKPGRVEGYTF
TRBV5-6	16	TRBJ2-4	CASSAARLVAKNIQYF
TRBV5-1	12	TRBJ1-1	CASSLEGVGAFF
TRBV12-3/TRBV12-4	16	TRBJ2-3	CASSRAGTSGLDTQYF
TRBV10-3	14	TRBJ2-3	CAISWEGSTDTQYF
TRBV7-2	15	TRBJ2-3	CASSIRQGATDTQYF
TRBV7-2	15	TRBJ1-4	CASSFEAGGDEKLFF
TRBV7-9	15	TRBJ1-1	CASSPPLKGSTEAFF
TRBV6-2/TRBV6-3	12	TRBJ1-5	CASASSYQPQHF
TRBV12-3/TRBV12-4	15	TRBJ2-7	CASSLGAGTSDEQYF
TRBV7-8	15	TRBJ2-7	CASSLAGTGAQEQYF
TRBV5-1	14	TRBJ1-1	CASSRTLTVGKAFF
TRBV5-1	13	TRBJ2-1	CASSFPLGNEQFF
TRBV2	12	TRBJ2-4	CASGYAKNIQYF
TRBV15	21	TRBJ1-6	CATSREAPRGQGSPYNSPLHF
TRBV20-1	16	TRBJ2-1	CSARDEAGHSYNEQFF
TRBV20-1	14	TRBJ2-7	CSASGLAGAPKQYF
TRBV7-2	13	TRBJ2-1	CASSLPVPMEQFF
TRBV20-1	13	TRBJ2-7	CSVSGGGFYEQYF
TRBV20-1	13	TRBJ1-1	CSARGDSNTEAFF
TRBV4-3	14	TRBJ1-1	CASSQGDRVGEAFF
TRBV5-1	16	TRBJ2-2	CASALLTDANTGELFF
TRBV18	15	TRBJ2-3	CASSPAGLVADTQYF
TRBV27	15	TRBJ2-7	CASRSSGGGSYEQYF
TRBV19	15	TRBJ1-5	CASSITPSPTQPQHF
TRBV7-6	14	TRBJ2-7	CASSQGRGSYEQYF
TRBV6-5	13	TRBJ2-1	CASSYPGHNEQFF
TRBV7-2	13	TRBJ2-3	CASSLLRKDTQYF